The entry below describes one TCR beta chain. The antigen remains undetermined. For sequencing, patients were chosen who had shown expansion of CD8+CD57+ cells by flow cytometry. Severe acquired aplastic anemia was present in all patients. The length of the CDR3 is 15 residues. Germline CDR1 reads MNHNS; CDR2 reads SASEGT. The ends lost 6 bases at V and 5 bases at J; junction bases unmatched: 8. Genomic DNA acted as the template from which TCR beta VDJ combination and CDR3 sequence profiling were carried out. One entry per CDR3 protein, called by TCRdb with MiXCR from the reads. The sample lists 400,000 to 600,000 distinct CDR3 sequences, around a third occurring once. The sample is drawn from a study of CD8+CD57+ T cells in acquired aplastic anemia. Across the study: Around 3.5 ug was the average amount of DNA from sorted CD4+ and CD8+ cells.

Study results and limitations: Patients showed no significant difference from controls in CD8+ Simpson's diversity.

The TCR comes from a human donor with aplastic anemia. The chain joins TRBV6-1 to TRBJ1-5, with TRBD1 identical over 9 bases. Material: sorted CD4+, CD8+, or CD8+CD57+ T cells (not recorded which) from PBMCs. This chain's CDR3 is CASRLTGTGYQPQHF. The CDR3 DNA sequence: TGTGCCAGCAGGCTCACCGGGACAGGGTATCAGCCCCAGCATTTT.